These 10 T cell receptor beta chains originate from one sample sequenced in a study of monozygotic twins with inflammatory bowel disease. TCRdb re-called the 5' RACE reads; every CDR3 protein appears as one record, without DNA. The table for this sample gives more than 300,000 distinct CDR3 sequences. The sequenced sample was blood. Receptors were obtained from a human donor with ulcerative colitis or Crohn's disease, or a healthy co-twin of an affected twin (not recorded which).

This rearrangement joins TRBV7-9 to TRBJ2-1; absent DNA, TCRdb's TRBD2 call cannot be checked. Germline CDR1 is SEHNR and CDR2 is FQNEAQ (reference sequence). The CDR3 loop spans 16 amino acids. The CDR3 here is CASSLGLVAFYNEQFF.

This sequence joins TRBV28 and TRBJ1-1; absent DNA, TCRdb's TRBD1 call cannot be checked. There are 16 residues in the CDR3. Germline V gene lookup returns CDR1 MDHEN and CDR2 SYDVKM. The CDR3 sequence is CASSFLDRVPNTEAFF.

The genes are TRBV7-9 and TRBJ1-4; TCRdb returns TRBD1, unconfirmable since there is no DNA. The CDR3 spans 15 residues. Germline V CDR1 and CDR2: SEHNR, FQNEAQ (reference sequence). The CDR3 spells CASSLVEGLGEKLFF.

The CDR3 loop is CASSSGTGHSSTDTQYF. J is TRBJ2-3 and V is TRBV7-3; absent DNA, TCRdb's TRBD1 call cannot be checked. This CDR3 spans 17 amino acids. Germline V gene data show CDR1 as SGHTA and CDR2 as FQGTGA.

The V and J genes are TRBV7-2 and TRBJ2-2; TCRdb's D call of TRBD2 is untestable without DNA. The CDR3 totals 15 residues. Germline loops: CDR1 SGHTA, CDR2 FQGNSA. The CDR3 region is CASSLLEGLVGELFF.

V is TRBV18 and J is TRBJ2-7; TCRdb returns TRBD1, unconfirmable since there is no DNA. From germline, CDR1 is KGHSH and CDR2 LQKENI. The CDR3 totals 14 residues. CDR3 protein: CASSPTFDSYEQYF.

The J gene is TRBJ2-1, the V gene TRBV12-3 or TRBV12-4; the TRBD1 assignment by TCRdb is unverifiable without DNA. There are 14 residues in the CDR3. CDR3 amino acids: CASRTGRQYNEQFF.

V is TRBV7-3 and J is TRBJ1-2; TCRdb outputs TRBD1, but without DNA this stays unchecked. Germline CDR1 reads SGHTA; CDR2 reads FQGTGA. CDR3 length: 13 residues. The CDR3 reads CASSLVTGEGYTF. Looking up the rest from reference TRBV7-3 and TRBJ1-2 gives the full variable domain: GAGVSQTPSNKVTEKGKYVELRCDPISGHTALYWYRQSLGQGPEFLIYFQGTGAADDSGLPNDRFFAVRPEGSVSTLKIQRTERGDSAVYLCASSLVTGEGYTFGSGTRLTVV.

V usage is TRBV29-1 and J usage is TRBJ2-3; TCRdb's D call of TRBD1 is untestable without DNA. This CDR3 contains 16 residues. Looked up from germline, CDR1 is SQVTM and CDR2 is ANQGSEA. CDR3 in amino acids: CSVEDLSGDPPNTQYF.

The chain has TRBV15 and TRBJ2-1; TCRdb's assignment of TRBD1 cannot be checked, as there is no DNA. CDR3 length: 16 residues. Per germline, CDR1 LNHNV and CDR2 YYDKDF (reference sequence). CDR3 residues: CATSRDLTGANNEQFF.